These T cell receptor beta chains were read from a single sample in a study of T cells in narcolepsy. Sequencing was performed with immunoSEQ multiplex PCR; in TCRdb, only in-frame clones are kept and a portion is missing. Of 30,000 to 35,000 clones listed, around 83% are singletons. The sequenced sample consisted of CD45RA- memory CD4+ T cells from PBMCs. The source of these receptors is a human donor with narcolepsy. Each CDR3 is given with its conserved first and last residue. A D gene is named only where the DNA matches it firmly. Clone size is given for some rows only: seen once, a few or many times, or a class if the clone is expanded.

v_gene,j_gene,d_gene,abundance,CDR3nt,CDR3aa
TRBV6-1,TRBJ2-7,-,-,TGTGCCAGCAGTGAAGCTGCCCTCGGATCTGGCTACGAGCAGTACTTC,CASSEAALGSGYEQYF
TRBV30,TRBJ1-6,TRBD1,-,TGTGCCTGGAGTGGGGGACAGGGGAATTCACCCCTCCACTTT,CAWSGGQGNSPLHF
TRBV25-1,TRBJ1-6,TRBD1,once,TGTGCCAGCAGAGCGGACAGGGATAATTCACCCCTCCACTTT,CASRADRDNSPLHF
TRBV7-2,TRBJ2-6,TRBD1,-,TGTGCCAGCAGTAGGACAGGGTGGGATGGGGCCAACGTCCTGACTTTC,CASSRTGWDGANVLTF
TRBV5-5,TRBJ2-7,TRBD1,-,TGTGCCAGCAGCCCCTTGGCAGGGGGCTCCTACGAGCAGTACTTC,CASSPLAGGSYEQYF
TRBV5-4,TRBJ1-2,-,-,TGTGCCAGCATATCTCGGCAGGGAGCTAACTATGGCTACACCTTC,CASISRQGANYGYTF
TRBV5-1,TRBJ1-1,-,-,TGCGCCAGCAGCTTTTCTGGGGGATTGAACACTGAAGCTTTCTTT,CASSFSGGLNTEAFF
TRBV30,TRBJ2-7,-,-,TGTGCCTGGAGTGTACGTAGTCTTTCGCATCTCAAAAGGGACTACGAGCAGTACTTC,CAWSVRSLSHLKRDYEQYF
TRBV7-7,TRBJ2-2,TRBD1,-,TGTGCTAGCAGCCCTGACAGGGACACCGGGGAGCTGTTTTTT,CASSPDRDTGELFF
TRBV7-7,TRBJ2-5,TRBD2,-,TGTGCCAGCAGCCGTAGACTAGCGGAAGGGGGGGAGACCCAGTACTTC,CASSRRLAEGGETQYF
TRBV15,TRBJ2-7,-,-,TGTGCCACCAGCAGAGACCAGCAGGGCACCTACGAGCAGTACTTC,CATSRDQQGTYEQYF
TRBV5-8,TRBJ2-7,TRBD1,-,TGTGCCAGCAGCTTTACAGGGGCCTACGAGCAGTACTTC,CASSFTGAYEQYF
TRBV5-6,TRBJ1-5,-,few,TGTGCCAGCAGCTTGGGCGGTTGGAGAAGTGATCAGCCCCAGCATTTT,CASSLGGWRSDQPQHF
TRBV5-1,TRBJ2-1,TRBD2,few,TGCGCCAGCAGCTTGGCCCCCACGGGAGGGTATGAGCAGTTCTTC,CASSLAPTGGYEQFF
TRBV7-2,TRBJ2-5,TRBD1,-,TGTGCCAGCAGCCCACAGGGGGCGCGAGAGACCCAGTACTTC,CASSPQGARETQYF
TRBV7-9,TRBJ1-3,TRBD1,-,TGTGCCAGCAGCTCCGGGGGACAGGGGATTGGAAACACCATATATTTT,CASSSGGQGIGNTIYF
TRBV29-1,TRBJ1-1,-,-,TGCAGCGTTTCACGAGACCTTAGGGCAAGGGGATCTAACACTGAAGCTTTCTTT,CSVSRDLRARGSNTEAFF
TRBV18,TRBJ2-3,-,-,TGTGCCAGCTCACCCCAATATAGCACAGATACGCAGTATTTT,CASSPQYSTDTQYF
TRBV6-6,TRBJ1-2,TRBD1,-,TGTGCCAGCAGTTACGAGGACAGGGGTGGATATGGCTACACCTTC,CASSYEDRGGYGYTF
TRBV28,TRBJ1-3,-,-,TGTGCCAGCAGTTTATGGGTCGCAGGGCTGGGAAACACCATATATTTT,CASSLWVAGLGNTIYF
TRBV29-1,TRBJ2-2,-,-,TGCAGCGTTGAGGATGGAGGGTACACCGGGGAGCTGTTTTTT,CSVEDGGYTGELFF
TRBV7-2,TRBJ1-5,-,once,TGTGCCAGCAGCTTACAAGGCAATCAGCCCCAGCATTTT,CASSLQGNQPQHF
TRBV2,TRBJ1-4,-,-,TGTGCCAGCAGTGAACTCCGTCTTAATGAAAAACTGTTTTTT,CASSELRLNEKLFF
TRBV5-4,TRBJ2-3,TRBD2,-,TGTGCCAGCAGCGAGGGACTAGCGCCCGAGGGCGCAGATACGCAGTATTTT,CASSEGLAPEGADTQYF
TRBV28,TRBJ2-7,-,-,TGTGCCAGCAGTTTGCCTCAGGGAGCTCCCTGGGGGCAGTACTTC,CASSLPQGAPWGQYF